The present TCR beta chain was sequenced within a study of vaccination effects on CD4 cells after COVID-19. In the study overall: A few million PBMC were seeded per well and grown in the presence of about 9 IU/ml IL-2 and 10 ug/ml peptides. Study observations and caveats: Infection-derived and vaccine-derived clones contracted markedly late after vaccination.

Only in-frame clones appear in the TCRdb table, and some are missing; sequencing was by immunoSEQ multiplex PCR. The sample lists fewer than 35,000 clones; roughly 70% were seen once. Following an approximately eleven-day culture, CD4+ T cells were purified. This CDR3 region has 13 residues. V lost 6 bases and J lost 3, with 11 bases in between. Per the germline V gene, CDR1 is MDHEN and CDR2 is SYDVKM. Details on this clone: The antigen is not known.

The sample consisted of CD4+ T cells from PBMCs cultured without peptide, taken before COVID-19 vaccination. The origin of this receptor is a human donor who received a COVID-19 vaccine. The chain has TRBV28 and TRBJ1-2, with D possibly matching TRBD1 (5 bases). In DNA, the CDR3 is TGTGCCAGCAGCCTCCCGGGGGACTATGGCTACACCTTC. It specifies CASSLPGDYGYTF.